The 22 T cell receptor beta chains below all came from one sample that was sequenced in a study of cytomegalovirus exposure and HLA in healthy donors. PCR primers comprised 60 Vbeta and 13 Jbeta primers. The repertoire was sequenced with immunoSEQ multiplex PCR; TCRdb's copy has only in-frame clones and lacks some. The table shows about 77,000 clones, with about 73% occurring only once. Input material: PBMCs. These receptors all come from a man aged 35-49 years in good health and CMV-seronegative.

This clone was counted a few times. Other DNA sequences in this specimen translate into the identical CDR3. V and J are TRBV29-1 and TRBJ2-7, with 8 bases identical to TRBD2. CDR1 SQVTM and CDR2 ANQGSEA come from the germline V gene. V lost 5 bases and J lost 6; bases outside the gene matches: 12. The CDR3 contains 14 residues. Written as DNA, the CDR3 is TGCAGCGTTAGAGGGGGACTAGGTCCTGTCGAGCAGTACTTC. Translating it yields CSVRGGLGPVEQYF.

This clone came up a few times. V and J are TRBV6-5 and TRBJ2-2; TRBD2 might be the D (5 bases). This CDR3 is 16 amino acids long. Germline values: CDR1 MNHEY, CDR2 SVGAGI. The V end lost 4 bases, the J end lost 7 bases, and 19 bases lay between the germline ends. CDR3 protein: CASSLRPRSGGGELFF. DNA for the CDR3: TGTGCCAGCAGTTTACGCCCACGGAGTGGAGGCGGGGAGCTGTTTTTT.

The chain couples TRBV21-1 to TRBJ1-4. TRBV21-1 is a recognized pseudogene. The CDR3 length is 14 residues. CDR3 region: CASRDRDSEGKLFF. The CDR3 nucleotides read TGTGCCAGCAGGGACCGGGATTCTGAGGGAAAACTGTTTTTT.

The CDR3, as DNA: TGTGCCAGCAGTGTCGGGGTGGGACTAGCTGCAGATACGCAGTATTTT. Translated, it gives CASSVGVGLAADTQYF. The chain links TRBV6-4 to TRBJ2-3; 9 bases are shared with TRBD2. The CDR3 covers 16 residues. Unmatched junction bases numbered 9, after V lost 4 bases and J lost 4 bases. CDR1 and CDR2 (germline): MRHNA, SNTAGT.

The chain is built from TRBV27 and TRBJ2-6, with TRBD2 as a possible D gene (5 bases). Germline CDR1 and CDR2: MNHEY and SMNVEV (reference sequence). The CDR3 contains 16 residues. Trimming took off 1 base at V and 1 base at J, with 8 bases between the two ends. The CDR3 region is CASSLLEGSGANVLTF. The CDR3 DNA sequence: TGTGCCAGCAGTTTATTAGAGGGATCTGGGGCCAACGTCCTGACTTTC.

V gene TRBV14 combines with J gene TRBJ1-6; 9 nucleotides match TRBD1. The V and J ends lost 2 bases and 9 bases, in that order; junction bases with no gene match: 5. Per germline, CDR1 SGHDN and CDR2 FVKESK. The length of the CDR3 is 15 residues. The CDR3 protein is CASSQTGGIISPLHF. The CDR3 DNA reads TGTGCCAGCAGCCAAACAGGGGGCATTATTTCACCCCTCCACTTT.

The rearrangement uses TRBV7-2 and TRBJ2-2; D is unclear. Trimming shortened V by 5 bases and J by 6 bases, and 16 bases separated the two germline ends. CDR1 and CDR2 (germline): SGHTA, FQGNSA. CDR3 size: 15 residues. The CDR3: CASSGSPIFAGELFF. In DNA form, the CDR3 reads TGTGCCAGCAGCGGTAGCCCGATTTTCGCCGGGGAGCTGTTTTTT.

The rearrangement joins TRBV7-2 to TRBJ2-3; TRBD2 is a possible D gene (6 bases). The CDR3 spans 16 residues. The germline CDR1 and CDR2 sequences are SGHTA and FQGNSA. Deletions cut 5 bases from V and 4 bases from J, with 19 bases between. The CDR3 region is CASSARHGRSADTQYF. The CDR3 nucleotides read TGTGCCAGCAGCGCGCGACACGGGAGATCGGCAGATACGCAGTATTTT.

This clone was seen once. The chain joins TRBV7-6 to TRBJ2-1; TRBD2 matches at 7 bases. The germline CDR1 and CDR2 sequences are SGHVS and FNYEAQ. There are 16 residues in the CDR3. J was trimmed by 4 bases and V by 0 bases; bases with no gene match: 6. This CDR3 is CASSLASLAAYNEQFF. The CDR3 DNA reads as TGTGCCAGCAGCTTAGCTAGCCTAGCGGCGTACAATGAGCAGTTCTTC.

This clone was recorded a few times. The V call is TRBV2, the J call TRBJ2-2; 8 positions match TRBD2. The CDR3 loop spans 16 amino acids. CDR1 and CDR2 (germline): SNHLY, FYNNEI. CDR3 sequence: CATTPFSGAGTGELFF. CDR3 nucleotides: TGTGCAACGACCCCTTTTAGCGGGGCGGGCACCGGGGAGCTGTTTTTT.

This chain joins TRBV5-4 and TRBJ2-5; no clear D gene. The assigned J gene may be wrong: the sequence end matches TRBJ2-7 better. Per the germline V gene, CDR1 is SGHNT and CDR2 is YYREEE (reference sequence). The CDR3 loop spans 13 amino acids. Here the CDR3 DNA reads TGTGCCAGCAGCGGTGGCGGCTCCTACGAGCAGTACTTC. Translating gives CASSGGGSYEQYF.

CDR3 sequence (DNA): TGTGCCAGCAGCCCCCTTGTGCGGGGTGGGGGCACCGGGGAGCTGTTTTTT. Translated: CASSPLVRGGGTGELFF. V gene TRBV13 combines with J gene TRBJ2-2; D might be TRBD2 (6 bases). The V gene lost 5 bases and the J gene lost 4 bases, with 20 bases spanning the gap. This CDR3 region has 17 residues. Germline values: CDR1 PRHDT, CDR2 FYEKMQ (reference sequence).

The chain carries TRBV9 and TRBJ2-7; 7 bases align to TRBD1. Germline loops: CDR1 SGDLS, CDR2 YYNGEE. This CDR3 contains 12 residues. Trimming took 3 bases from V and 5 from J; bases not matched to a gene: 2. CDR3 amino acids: CASSATGHEQYF. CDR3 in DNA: TGTGCCAGCAGCGCGACAGGGCACGAGCAGTACTTC.

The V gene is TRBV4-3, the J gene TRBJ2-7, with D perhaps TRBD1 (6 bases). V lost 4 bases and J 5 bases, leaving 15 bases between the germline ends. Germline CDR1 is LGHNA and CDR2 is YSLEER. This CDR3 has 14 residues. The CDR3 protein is CASSPMSGVNEQYF. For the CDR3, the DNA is TGCGCCAGCAGCCCGATGTCAGGGGTCAACGAGCAGTACTTC.

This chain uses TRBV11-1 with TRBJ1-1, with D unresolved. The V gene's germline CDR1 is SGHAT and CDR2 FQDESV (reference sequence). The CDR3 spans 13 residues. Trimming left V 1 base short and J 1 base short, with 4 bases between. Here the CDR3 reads CASSLERNTEAFF. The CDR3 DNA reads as TGTGCCAGCAGCTTAGAGAGGAACACTGAAGCTTTCTTT.

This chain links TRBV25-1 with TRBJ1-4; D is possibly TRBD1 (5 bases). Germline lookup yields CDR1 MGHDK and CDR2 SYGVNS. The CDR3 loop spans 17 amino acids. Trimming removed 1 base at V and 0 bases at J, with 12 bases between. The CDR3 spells CASSESQGHATNEKLFF. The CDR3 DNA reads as TGTGCCAGCAGTGAATCCCAGGGCCATGCAACTAATGAAAAACTGTTTTTT.

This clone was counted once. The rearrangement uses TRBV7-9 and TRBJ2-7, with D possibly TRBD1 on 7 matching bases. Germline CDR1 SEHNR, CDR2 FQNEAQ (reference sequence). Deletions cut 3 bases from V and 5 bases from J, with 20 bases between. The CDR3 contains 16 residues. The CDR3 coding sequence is TGTGCCAGCAGCTTTCGTGGGGGGACAGCGATCAACGAGCAGTACTTC. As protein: CASSFRGGTAINEQYF.

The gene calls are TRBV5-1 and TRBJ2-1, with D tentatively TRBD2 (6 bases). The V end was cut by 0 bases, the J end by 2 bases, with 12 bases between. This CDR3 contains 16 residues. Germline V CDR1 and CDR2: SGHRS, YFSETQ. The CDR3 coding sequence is TGCGCCAGCAGCTTGGGAGGTGGGGGGACCTACAATGAGCAGTTCTTC. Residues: CASSLGGGGTYNEQFF. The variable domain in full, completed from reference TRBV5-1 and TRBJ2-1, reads KAGVTQTPRYLIKTRGQQVTLSCSPISGHRSVSWYQQTPGQGLQFLFEYFSETQRNKGNFPGRFSGRQFSNSRSEMNVSTLELGDSALYLCASSLGGGGTYNEQFFGPGTRLTVL.

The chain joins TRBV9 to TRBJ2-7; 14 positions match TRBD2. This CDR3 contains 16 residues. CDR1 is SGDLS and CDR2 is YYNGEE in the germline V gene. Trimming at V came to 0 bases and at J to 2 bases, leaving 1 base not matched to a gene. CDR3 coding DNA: TGTGCCAGCAGCGTAGGGGGACTAGCGGGAGCCTACGAGCAGTACTTC. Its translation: CASSVGGLAGAYEQYF.

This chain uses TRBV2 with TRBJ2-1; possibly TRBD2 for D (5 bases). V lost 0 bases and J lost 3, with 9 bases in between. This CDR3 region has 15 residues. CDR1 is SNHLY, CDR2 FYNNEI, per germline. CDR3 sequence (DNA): TGTGCCAGCAGTGAAGCGGGAGAGGTCTACAATGAGCAGTTCTTC. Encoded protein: CASSEAGEVYNEQFF.

The CDR3 coding sequence is TGTGCCAGCTCCCCCCCAGGGTGGTCACAAGAGACCCAGTACTTC. Protein product: CASSPPGWSQETQYF. V is TRBV18 and J is TRBJ2-5; D might be TRBD1 (5 bases). Germline V lookup: CDR1 KGHSH, CDR2 LQKENI. This CDR3 is built from 15 residues. V lost 6 bases to trimming and J lost 2 bases, with 16 bases between them.

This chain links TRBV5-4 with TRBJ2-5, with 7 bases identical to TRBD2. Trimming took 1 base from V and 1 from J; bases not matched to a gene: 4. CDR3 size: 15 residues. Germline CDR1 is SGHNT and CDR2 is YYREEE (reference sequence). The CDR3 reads CASSLRREIQETQYF. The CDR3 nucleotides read TGTGCCAGCAGCTTGAGGCGGGAGATCCAAGAGACCCAGTACTTC.